A selection of T cell receptor beta chains follows, all from one sample in a study of T cells in Graves' hyperthyroidism and ophthalmopathy. TCRdb ran MiXCR on the multiplex PCR reads and lists one entry per CDR3 protein. Of under 750,000 distinct CDR3 sequences listed, roughly a sixth are singletons. The sequenced sample consisted of blood. The origin of the receptors is a woman in her forties or fifties with Graves' hyperthyroidism that later progressed to Graves' ophthalmopathy. CDR3s include the opening cysteine and the closing phenylalanine or tryptophan. The D gene is left open where the match is weak. Only some rows state a clone size, as once, few, many or a class for expanded clones.

abundance,d_gene,j_gene,v_gene,len,CDR3nt,CDR3aa
.,TRBD2,TRBJ2-5,TRBV29-1,17,TGCAGCGGGGTGGGCGGGAGGACTAGCGGGACCCAAGAGACCCAGTACTTC,CSGVGGRTSGTQETQYF
many,TRBD1,TRBJ1-2,TRBV27,17,TGTGCCAGCACCTCAAACGGGGGGACAGGGGGCGTCTATGGCTACACCTTC,CASTSNGGTGGVYGYTF
many,.,TRBJ1-1,TRBV7-9,14,TGTGCCAGCAGCTTAGATGTTCTGAACACTGAAGCTTTCTTT,CASSLDVLNTEAFF
.,.,TRBJ1-5,TRBV7-8,12,TGTGCCAGCACCCAGAATAATCAGCCCCAGCATTTT,CASTQNNQPQHF
.,TRBD2,TRBJ2-5,TRBV7-6,15,TGTGCCAGCAGCTTAGCGCGGGGGGGGCAAGAGACCCAGTACTTC,CASSLARGGQETQYF
many,.,TRBJ1-1,TRBV11-2,15,TGTGCCAGCAGCTTAGAGTACAGGGTGAACACTGAAGCTTTCTTT,CASSLEYRVNTEAFF
many,TRBD2,TRBJ2-2,TRBV11-2,15,TGTGCCAGCAGCTGGGGGACTAGAGGGACCGGGGAGCTGTTTTTT,CASSWGTRGTGELFF
few,.,TRBJ2-1,TRBV12-3/TRBV12-4,15,TGTGCCAGCAGTTTTGGGGGGGCCGGATACAATGAGCAGTTCTTC,CASSFGGAGYNEQFF
.,.,TRBJ1-5,TRBV19,15,TGTGCCAGTAGTAACCCTCGGCAGGGAGGCCAGCCCCAGCATTTT,CASSNPRQGGQPQHF
many,.,TRBJ1-5,TRBV12-3/TRBV12-4,15,TGTGCCAGCAGCGACACTCCGGGTAGCAATCAGCCCCAGCATTTT,CASSDTPGSNQPQHF
many,.,TRBJ1-6,TRBV2,16,TGTGCCAGCAGTGAAGGCAGGAGCTCCTATAATTCACCCCTCCACTTT,CASSEGRSSYNSPLHF
many,.,TRBJ2-3,TRBV24-1,15,TGTGCCACCAGTGGGGGACTCCTAAGCACAGATACGCAGTATTTT,CATSGGLLSTDTQYF
few,.,TRBJ2-1,TRBV7-7,14,TGTGCTAGCAGTTGGGATGAGGGTGAGTCTGAGCAGTTCTTC,CASSWDEGESEQFF
many,TRBD1,TRBJ1-1,TRBV3-1,13,TGTGCCAGCAGCCAGACAGGGGACACTGAAGCTTTCTTT,CASSQTGDTEAFF
.,TRBD1,TRBJ1-6,TRBV6-5,14,TGTGCCAGCAGTTACTCCCCACAGGGGTCACCCCTCCACTTT,CASSYSPQGSPLHF
.,.,TRBJ2-3,TRBV4-2,15,TGTGCCAGCAGCCAGCGCCAGCGGGGCACAGATACGCAGTATTTT,CASSQRQRGTDTQYF
.,.,TRBJ2-7,TRBV12-3/TRBV12-4,11,TGTGCCAGCAGCTCGGACCGGAGGCAGTACTTC,CASSSDRRQYF
.,.,TRBJ1-4,TRBV7-6,12,TGTGCCAGCAGTCCCTCGGGAGAGTTACTGTTTTTT,CASSPSGELLFF
.,.,TRBJ1-1,TRBV3-1,13,TGTGCCAGCAGGAAAACAGTTGACACTGAAGCTTTCTTT,CASRKTVDTEAFF
few,TRBD2,TRBJ2-6,TRBV5-1,16,TGCGCCAGCAGCTTAACAGCGGGGTACGGGGCCAACGTCCTGACTTTC,CASSLTAGYGANVLTF
many,TRBD2,TRBJ2-1,TRBV2,19,TGTGCCAGCAGCGGACTAGCGGGGGGGCTTCTTCGCTCCTACAATGAGCAGTTCTTC,CASSGLAGGLLRSYNEQFF
few,.,TRBJ2-2,TRBV5-1,16,TGCGCCAGCAGCCCAGCCGACGGGGTGAACACCGGGGAGCTGTTTTTT,CASSPADGVNTGELFF